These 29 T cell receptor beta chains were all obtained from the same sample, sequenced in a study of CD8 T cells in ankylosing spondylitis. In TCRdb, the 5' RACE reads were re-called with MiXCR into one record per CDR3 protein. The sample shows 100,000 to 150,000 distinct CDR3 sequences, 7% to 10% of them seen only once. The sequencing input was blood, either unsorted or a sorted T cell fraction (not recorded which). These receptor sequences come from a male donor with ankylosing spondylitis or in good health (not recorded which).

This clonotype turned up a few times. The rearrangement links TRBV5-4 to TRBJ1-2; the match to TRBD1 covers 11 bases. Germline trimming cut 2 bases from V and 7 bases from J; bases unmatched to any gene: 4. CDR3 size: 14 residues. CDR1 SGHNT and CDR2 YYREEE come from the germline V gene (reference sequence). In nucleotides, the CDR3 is TGTGCCAGCAGCTTCGGACAGGGGGCTGGTGGCTACACCTTC. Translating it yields CASSFGQGAGGYTF.

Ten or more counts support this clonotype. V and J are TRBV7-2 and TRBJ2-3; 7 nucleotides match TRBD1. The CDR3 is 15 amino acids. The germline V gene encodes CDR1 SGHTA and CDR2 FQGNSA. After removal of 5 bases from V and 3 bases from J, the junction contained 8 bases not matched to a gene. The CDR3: CASSRFRGITDTQYF. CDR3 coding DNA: TGTGCCAGCAGCCGATTCAGGGGGATAACAGATACGCAGTATTTT.

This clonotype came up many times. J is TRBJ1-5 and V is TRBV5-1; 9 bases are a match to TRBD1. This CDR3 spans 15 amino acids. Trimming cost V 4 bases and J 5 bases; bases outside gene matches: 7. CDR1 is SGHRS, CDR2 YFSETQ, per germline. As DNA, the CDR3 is TGCGCCAGCAGCCCAGGACAGGGGATAGATCAGCCCCAGCATTTT. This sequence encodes CASSPGQGIDQPQHF.

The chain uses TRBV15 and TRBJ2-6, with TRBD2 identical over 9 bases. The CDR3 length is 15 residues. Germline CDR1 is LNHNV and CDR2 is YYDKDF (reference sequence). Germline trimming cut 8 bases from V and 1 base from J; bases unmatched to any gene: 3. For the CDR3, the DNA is TGTGCCACCTGGGCGGGAGGGTCTGGGGCCAACGTCCTGACTTTC. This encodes CATWAGGSGANVLTF. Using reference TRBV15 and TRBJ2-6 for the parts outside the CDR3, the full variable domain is DAMVIQNPRYQVTQFGKPVTLSCSQTLNHNVMYWYQQKSSQAPKLLFHYYDKDFNNEADTPDNFQSRRPNTSFCFLDIRSPGLGDTAMYLCATWAGGSGANVLTFGAGSRLTVL.

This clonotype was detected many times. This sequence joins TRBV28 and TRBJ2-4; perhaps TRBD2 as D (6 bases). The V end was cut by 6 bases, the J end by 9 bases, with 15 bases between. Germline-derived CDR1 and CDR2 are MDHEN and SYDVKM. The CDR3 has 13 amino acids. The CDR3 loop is CASRPLMGGIQYF. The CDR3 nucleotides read TGTGCCAGCAGACCGCTTATGGGGGGCATTCAGTACTTC.

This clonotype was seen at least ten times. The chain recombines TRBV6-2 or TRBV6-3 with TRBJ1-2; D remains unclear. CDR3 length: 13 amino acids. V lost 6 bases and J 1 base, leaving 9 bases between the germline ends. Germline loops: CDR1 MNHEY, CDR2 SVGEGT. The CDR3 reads CASSSPVNYGYTF. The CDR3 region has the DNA TGTGCCAGCAGCTCCCCGGTTAACTATGGCTACACCTTC.

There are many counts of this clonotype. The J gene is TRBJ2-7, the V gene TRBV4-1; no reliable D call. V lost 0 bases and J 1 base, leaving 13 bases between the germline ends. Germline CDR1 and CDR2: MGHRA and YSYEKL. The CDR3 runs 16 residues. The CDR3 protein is CASSQDFAGRSYEQYF. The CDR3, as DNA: TGCGCCAGCAGCCAAGATTTCGCAGGCCGATCCTACGAGCAGTACTTC.

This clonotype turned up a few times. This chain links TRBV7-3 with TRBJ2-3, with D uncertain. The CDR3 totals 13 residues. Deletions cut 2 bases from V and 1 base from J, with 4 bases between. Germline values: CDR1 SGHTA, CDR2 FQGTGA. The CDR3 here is CASSLSRTDTQYF. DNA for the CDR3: TGTGCCAGCAGCTTATCCCGCACAGATACGCAGTATTTT.

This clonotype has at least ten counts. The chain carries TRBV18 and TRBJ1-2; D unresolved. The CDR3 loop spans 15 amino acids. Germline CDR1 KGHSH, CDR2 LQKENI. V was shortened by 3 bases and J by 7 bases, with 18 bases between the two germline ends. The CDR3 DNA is TGTGCCAGCTCACCCAGCCGTCCACCTAGCTTTGGCTACACCTTC. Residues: CASSPSRPPSFGYTF.

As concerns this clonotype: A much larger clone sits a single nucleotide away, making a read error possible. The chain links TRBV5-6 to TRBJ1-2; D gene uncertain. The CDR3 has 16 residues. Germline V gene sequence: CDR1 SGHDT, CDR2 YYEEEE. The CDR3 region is CASSLEPRTLNYGDTF. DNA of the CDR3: TGTGCCAGCAGCTTGGAACCGCGGACCTTGAACTATGGCGACACCTTC.

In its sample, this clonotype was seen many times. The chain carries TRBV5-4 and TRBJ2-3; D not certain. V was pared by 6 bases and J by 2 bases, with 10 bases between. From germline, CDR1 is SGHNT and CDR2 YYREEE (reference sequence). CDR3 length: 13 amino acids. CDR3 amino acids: CASNQEYTDTQYF. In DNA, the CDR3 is TGTGCCAGCAATCAGGAGTACACAGATACGCAGTATTTT.

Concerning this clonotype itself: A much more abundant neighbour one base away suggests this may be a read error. In nucleotides, the CDR3 is TGCAGTGCTAGAGGGGATGTGGGGTTTGGCTACACCTTC. This codes for CSARGDVGFGYTF. The chain carries TRBV20-1 and TRBJ1-2; D is unresolved. Germline loops: CDR1 DFQATT, CDR2 SNEGSKA (reference sequence). The CDR3 totals 13 residues. Deletions cut 1 base from V and 7 bases from J, with 13 bases between.

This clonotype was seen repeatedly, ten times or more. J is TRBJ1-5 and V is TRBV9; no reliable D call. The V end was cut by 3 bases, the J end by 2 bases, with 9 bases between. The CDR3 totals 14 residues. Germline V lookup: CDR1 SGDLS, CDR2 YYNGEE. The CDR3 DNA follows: TGTGCCAGCAGCGAATCGAGCGGCAATCAGCCCCAGCATTTT. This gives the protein CASSESSGNQPQHF.

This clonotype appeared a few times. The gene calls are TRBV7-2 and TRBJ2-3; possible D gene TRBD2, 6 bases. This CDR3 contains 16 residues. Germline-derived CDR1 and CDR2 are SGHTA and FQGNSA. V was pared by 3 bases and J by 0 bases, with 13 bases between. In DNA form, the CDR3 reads TGTGCCAGCAGCTTCGGACGGGAGCTAAGCACAGATACGCAGTATTTT. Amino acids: CASSFGRELSTDTQYF.

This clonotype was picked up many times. The CDR3 coding sequence is TGTGCCAGCAGCGGCGGCACAGATACGCAGTATTTT. Translation: CASSGGTDTQYF. The genes are TRBV2 and TRBJ2-3, with no clear D. Per germline, CDR1 SNHLY and CDR2 FYNNEI. Trimming took off 6 bases at V and 1 base at J, with 5 bases between the two ends. CDR3 length equals 12 residues.

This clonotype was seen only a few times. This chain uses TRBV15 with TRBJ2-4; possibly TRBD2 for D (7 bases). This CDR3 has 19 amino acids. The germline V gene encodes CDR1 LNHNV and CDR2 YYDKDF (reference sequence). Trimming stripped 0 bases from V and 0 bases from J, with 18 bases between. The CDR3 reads CATSRDEGGAFVAKNIQYF. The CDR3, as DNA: TGTGCCACCAGCAGAGATGAGGGGGGGGCCTTTGTAGCCAAAAACATTCAGTACTTC.

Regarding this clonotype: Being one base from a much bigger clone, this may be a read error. CDR3 bases: TGTGCCAGCAGCTTAGTGCGACAGACGCAAGAGACCCAGTACTTC. The encoded protein is CASSLVRQTQETQYF. The genes are TRBV7-2 and TRBJ2-5; tentatively, D is TRBD1 (5 bases). The germline V gene encodes CDR1 SGHTA and CDR2 FQGNSA. This CDR3 has 15 amino acids. V lost 1 base, J lost 2 bases, and 11 bases lay in between.

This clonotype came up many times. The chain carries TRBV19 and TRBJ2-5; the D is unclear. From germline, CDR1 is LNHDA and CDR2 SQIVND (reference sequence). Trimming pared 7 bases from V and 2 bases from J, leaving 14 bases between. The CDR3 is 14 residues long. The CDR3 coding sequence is TGTGCCAGTATGACGGTGGCGTGTCAAGAGACCCAGTACTTC. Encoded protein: CASMTVACQETQYF.

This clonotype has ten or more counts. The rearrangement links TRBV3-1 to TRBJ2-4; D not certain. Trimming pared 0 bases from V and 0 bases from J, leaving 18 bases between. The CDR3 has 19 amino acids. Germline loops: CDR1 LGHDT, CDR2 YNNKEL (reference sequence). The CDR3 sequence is CASSQDLWGGLLAKNIQYF. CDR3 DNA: TGTGCCAGCAGCCAAGATCTGTGGGGTGGGTTGTTAGCCAAAAACATTCAGTACTTC. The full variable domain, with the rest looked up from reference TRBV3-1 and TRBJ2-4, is DTAVSQTPKYLVTQMGNDKSIKCEQNLGHDTMYWYKQDSKKFLKIMFSYNNKELIINETVPNRFSPKSPDKAHLNLHINSLELGDSAVYFCASSQDLWGGLLAKNIQYFGAGTRLSVL.

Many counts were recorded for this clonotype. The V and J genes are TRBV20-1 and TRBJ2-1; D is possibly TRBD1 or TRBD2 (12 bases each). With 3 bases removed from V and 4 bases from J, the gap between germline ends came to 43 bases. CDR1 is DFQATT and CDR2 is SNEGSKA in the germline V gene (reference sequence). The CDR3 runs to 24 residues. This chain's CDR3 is CSASDLDSGTGGVRLAGEYNEQFF. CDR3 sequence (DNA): TGCAGTGCTAGTGATTTGGATTCCGGGACAGGGGGCGTCCGACTAGCGGGAGAGTACAATGAGCAGTTCTTC.

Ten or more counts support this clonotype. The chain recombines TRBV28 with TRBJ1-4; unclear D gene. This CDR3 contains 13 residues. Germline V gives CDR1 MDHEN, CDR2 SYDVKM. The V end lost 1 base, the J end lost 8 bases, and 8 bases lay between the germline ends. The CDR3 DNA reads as TGTGCCAGCAGTTTATCCGGCACAGAAAAACTGTTTTTT. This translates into CASSLSGTEKLFF.

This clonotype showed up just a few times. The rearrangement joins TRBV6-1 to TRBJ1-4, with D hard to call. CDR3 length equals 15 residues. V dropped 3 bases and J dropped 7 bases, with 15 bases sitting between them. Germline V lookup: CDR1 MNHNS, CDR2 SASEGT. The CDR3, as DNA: TGTGCCAGCAGTGACAGTGGCCTTAGTACTGAAAAACTGTTTTTT. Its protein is CASSDSGLSTEKLFF.

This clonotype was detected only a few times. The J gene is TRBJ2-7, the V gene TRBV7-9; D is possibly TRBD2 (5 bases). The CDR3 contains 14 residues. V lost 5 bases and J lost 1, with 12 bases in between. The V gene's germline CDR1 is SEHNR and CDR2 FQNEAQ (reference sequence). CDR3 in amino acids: CASSPAGGSYEQYF. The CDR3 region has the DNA TGTGCCAGCAGCCCGGCTGGCGGGTCCTACGAGCAGTACTTC.

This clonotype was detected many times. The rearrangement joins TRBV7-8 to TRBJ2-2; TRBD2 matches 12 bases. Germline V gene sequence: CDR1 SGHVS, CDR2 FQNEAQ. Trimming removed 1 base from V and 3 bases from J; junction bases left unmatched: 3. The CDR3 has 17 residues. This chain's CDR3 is CASSLELAGGYTGELFF. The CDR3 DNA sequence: TGTGCCAGCAGCTTAGAACTAGCGGGAGGCTACACCGGGGAGCTGTTTTTT.

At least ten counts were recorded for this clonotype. CDR3 in DNA: TGTGCCAGCAGCTCCCGTAGCGGGAGGCCTCAAGATACGCAGTATTTT. It is translated as CASSSRSGRPQDTQYF. The genes are TRBV7-2 and TRBJ2-3, with 10 positions matching TRBD2. The CDR3 runs 16 residues. CDR1 and CDR2 from the germline V gene are SGHTA and FQGNSA. Trimming took 4 bases from V and 5 from J; bases not matched to a gene: 9. The full variable domain, completed using reference TRBV7-2 and TRBJ2-3, is GAGVSQSPSNKVTEKGKDVELRCDPISGHTALYWYRQSLGQGLEFLIYFQGNSAPDKSGLPSDRFSAERTGGSVSTLTIQRTQQEDSAVYLCASSSRSGRPQDTQYFGPGTRLTVL.

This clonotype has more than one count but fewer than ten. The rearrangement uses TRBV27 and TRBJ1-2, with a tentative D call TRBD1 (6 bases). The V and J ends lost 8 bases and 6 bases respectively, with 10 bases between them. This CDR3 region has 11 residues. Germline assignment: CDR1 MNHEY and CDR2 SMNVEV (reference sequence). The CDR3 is CASRGPDGYTF. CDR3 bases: TGTGCCAGCCGGGGGCCTGATGGCTACACCTTC.

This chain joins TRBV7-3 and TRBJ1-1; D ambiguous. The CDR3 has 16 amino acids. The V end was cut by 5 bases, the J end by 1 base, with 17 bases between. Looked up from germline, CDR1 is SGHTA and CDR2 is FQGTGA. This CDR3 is CASSRNPSGSNTEAFF. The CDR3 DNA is TGTGCCAGCAGCCGCAATCCCTCGGGGTCGAACACTGAAGCTTTCTTT.

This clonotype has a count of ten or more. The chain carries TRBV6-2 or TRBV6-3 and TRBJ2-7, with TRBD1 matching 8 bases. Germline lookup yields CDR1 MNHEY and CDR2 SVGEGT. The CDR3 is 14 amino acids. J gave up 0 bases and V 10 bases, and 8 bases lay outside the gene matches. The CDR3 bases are TGTGCCACCGACGACAGGGGTTTCTCCTACGAGCAGTACTTC. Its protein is CATDDRGFSYEQYF.

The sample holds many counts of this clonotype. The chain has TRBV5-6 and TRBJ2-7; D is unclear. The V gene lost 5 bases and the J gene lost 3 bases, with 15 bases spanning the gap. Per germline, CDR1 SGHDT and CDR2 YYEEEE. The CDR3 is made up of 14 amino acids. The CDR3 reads CASRMRTENYEQYF. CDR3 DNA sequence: TGTGCCAGCAGGATGAGGACGGAAAACTACGAGCAGTACTTC.